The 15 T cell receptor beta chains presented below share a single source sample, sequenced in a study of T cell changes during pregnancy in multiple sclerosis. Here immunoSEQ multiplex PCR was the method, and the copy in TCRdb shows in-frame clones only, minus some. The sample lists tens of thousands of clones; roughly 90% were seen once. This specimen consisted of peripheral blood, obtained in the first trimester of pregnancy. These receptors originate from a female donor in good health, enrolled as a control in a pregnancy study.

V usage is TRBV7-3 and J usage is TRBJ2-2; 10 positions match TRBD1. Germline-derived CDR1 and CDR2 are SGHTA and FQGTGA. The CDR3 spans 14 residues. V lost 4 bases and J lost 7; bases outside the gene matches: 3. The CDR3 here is CASSSGQGNGELFF. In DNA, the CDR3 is TGTGCCAGCAGCTCGGGACAGGGGAACGGGGAGCTGTTTTTT.

CDR3 sequence reads: CASSPVLAGETQYF. The CDR3, as DNA: TGTGCCAGCTCACCGGTACTAGCGGGGGAGACCCAGTACTTC. V gene TRBV18 combines with J gene TRBJ2-5; the match to TRBD2 covers 10 bases. This CDR3 region has 14 residues. The V gene's germline CDR1 is KGHSH and CDR2 LQKENI. Germline trimming cut 3 bases from V and 5 bases from J; bases unmatched to any gene: 3.

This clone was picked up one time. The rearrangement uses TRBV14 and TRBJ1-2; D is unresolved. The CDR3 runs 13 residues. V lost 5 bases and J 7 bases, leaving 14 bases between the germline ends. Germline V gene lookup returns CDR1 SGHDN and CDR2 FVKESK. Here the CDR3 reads CASSNVRVGGYTF. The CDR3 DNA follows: TGTGCCAGCAGCAACGTTCGAGTCGGTGGCTACACCTTC.

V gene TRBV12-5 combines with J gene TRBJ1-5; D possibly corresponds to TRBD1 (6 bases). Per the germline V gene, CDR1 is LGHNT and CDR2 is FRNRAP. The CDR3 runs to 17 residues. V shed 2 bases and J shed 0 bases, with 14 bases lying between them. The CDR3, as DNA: TGTGCTAGTGGTTTGAGCTCCAGACAGGATAGCAATCAGCCCCAGCATTTT. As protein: CASGLSSRQDSNQPQHF.

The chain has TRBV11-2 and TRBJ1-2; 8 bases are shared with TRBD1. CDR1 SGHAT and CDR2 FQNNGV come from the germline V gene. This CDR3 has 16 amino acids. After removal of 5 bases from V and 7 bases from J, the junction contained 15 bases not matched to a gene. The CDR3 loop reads CASSGTGQGSRGGYTF. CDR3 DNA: TGTGCCAGCAGCGGAACAGGACAGGGCTCAAGGGGTGGCTACACCTTC.

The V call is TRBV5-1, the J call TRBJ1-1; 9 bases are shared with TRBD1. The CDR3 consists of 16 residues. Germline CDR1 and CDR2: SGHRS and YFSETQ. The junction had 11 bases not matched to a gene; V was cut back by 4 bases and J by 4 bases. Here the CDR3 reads CASSLGIDRGVTEAFF. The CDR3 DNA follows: TGCGCCAGCAGCCTCGGCATCGACAGGGGGGTCACTGAAGCTTTCTTT.

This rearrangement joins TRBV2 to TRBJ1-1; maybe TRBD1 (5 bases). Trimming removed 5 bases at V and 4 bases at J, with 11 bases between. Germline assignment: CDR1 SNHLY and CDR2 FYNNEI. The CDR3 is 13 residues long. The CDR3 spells CASSRQNPTEAFF. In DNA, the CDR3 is TGTGCCAGCAGTAGACAGAACCCCACTGAAGCTTTCTTT.

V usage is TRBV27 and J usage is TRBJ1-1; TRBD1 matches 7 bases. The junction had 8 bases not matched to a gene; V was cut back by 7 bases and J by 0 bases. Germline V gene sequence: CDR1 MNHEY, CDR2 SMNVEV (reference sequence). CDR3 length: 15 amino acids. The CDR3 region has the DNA TGTGCCAGCAAGACAGGGAGACTTATGAACACTGAAGCTTTCTTT. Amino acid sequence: CASKTGRLMNTEAFF.

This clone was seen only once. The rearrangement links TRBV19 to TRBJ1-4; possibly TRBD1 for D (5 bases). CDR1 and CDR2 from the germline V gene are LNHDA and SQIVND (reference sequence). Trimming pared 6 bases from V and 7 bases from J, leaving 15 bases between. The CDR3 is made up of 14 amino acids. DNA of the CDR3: TGTGCCAGTAGCGGGGGGATCGAAGGTGAAAAACTGTTTTTT. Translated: CASSGGIEGEKLFF.

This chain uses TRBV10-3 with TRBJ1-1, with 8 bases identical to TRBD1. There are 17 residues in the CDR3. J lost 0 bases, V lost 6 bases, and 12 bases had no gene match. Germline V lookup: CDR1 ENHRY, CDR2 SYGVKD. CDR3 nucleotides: TGTGCCATCAGCTCCCCGGGACAGGTGGCCATGAACACTGAAGCTTTCTTT. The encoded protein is CAISSPGQVAMNTEAFF.

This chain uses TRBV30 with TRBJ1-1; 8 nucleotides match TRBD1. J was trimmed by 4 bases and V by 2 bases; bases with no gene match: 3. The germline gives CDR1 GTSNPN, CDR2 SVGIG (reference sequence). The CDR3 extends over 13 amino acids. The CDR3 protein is CAWSSTGGTEAFF. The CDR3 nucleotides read TGTGCCTGGAGTTCTACAGGGGGCACTGAAGCTTTCTTT.

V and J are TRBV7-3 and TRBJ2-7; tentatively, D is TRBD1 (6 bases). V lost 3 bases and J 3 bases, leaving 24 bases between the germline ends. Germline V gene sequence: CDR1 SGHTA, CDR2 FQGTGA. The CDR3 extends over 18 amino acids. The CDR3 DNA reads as TGTGCCAGCAGCTTCCGCGAGCTCGGGACAAGGGAGAGCTACGAGCAGTACTTC. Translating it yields CASSFRELGTRESYEQYF.

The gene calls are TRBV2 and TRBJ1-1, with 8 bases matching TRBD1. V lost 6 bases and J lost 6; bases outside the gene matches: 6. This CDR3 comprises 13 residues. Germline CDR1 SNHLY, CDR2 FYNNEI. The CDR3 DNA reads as TGTGCCAGCAGAGGACAGGGAGCCCCTGAAGCTTTCTTT. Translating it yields CASRGQGAPEAFF.

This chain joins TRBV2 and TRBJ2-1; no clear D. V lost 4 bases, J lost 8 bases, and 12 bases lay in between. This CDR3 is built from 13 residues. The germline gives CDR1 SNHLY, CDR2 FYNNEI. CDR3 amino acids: CASSVGAPDEQFF. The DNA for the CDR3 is TGTGCCAGCAGTGTGGGCGCCCCAGATGAGCAGTTCTTC.

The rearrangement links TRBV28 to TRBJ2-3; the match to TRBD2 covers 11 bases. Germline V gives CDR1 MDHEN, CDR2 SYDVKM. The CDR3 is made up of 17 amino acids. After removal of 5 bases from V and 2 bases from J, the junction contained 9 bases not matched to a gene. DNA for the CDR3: TGTGCCAGCAGTCCCGCCGTACTAGCGGGGGACACAGATACGCAGTATTTT. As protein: CASSPAVLAGDTDTQYF.